This T cell receptor beta chain was captured in a study of T-cell memory formation after mild COVID-19. General study points: CD4+ clones that contracted lay mainly in CM and EM; CD8+ ones lay in EMRA. Later expanders leaned toward CD4+, whereas clones contracting from day 15 to 85 were balanced CD4/CD8. Some clones that responded were present in memory (sampled pre-infection), which suggests cross-reactive memory joined.

In its sample, this clonotype ranks as medium-sized (0.01 to 0.1%). The antigen remains undetermined. The junction had 16 bases not matched to a gene; V was cut back by 8 bases and J by 0 bases. The CDR3 consists of 17 residues. Germline CDR1 and CDR2: SEHNR and FQNEAQ (reference sequence). From 5'RACE with constant-segment primers came TCR alpha and TCR beta cDNA libraries that carried sample barcodes and UMIs. TCRdb re-called the 5' RACE reads with MiXCR, one entry per CDR3 protein. The sample carries more than 450,000 distinct CDR3 sequences, over 15% recorded once. Sequences were obtained from PBMCs or a T cell subset sorted from them (not recorded which). This TCR was sampled from an adult woman who had mild COVID-19 (a few samples of this study predate the infection). Cell type and time point are not known. The chain couples TRBV7-9 to TRBJ2-7, with TRBD2 matching over 7 bases. The CDR3 coding sequence is TGTGCCAGCCCCCCCAGCGCCCCAGGCGGGAGCTCCTACGAGCAGTACTTC. Protein: CASPPSAPGGSSYEQYF.